The table lists the clone carrying this TCR beta chain with a few counts. The data are from a study of patients and donors after allogeneic stem cell transplantation. TCRdb ran MiXCR on the RT-PCR reads and lists one entry per CDR3 protein. This table has about a million distinct CDR3 sequences, around 17% appearing once. The CDR3 has 15 residues. Germline V CDR1 and CDR2: DFQATT, SNEGSKA (reference sequence). V shed 5 bases and J 0 bases; nucleotides not matched to a gene: 6. The sequenced material came from blood, either unsorted or a sorted T cell fraction (not recorded which). The chain combines TRBV20-1 with TRBJ2-3; 9 positions agree with TRBD1. The receptor comes from a human donor who was either an allogeneic HSCT recipient or a stem cell or donor lymphocyte infusion donor (not recorded which). It is not recorded whose cells these are; they may come from a transplant donor. CDR3 DNA sequence: TGCAGTGCTCGAACAGGGGGCTGGAGCACAGATACGCAGTATTTT. The encoded protein is CSARTGGWSTDTQYF.